This T cell receptor (beta chain) was found in a study of T cell responses to AZD1222 COVID-19 vaccine. Trimming pared 3 bases from V and 10 bases from J, leaving 12 bases between. This CDR3 spans 11 amino acids. Germline V gene lookup returns CDR1 SQVTM and CDR2 ANQGSEA. The repertoire was sequenced with immunoSEQ multiplex PCR; TCRdb's copy has only in-frame clones and lacks some. The sample includes 150,000 or so clones, approximately 88% of them seen just once. As for this clone: As yet, its antigen is unknown.

Findings and caveats of the study: Regions 160-218 and 743-854 held dominance among vaccine-associated CD4 TCRs, which spanned spike. Spike-specific TCR breadth and depth went up after people got two AZD1222 doses. At study baseline, merely a handful of AZD1222 recipients were seropositive. White British people made up most donors, females outnumbered males, and clonal diversity was possibly underestimated.

Sequenced here: peripheral blood, sampled on day 0 of AZD1222 vaccination. The receptor was derived from an adult in good health. V and J are TRBV29-1 and TRBJ1-1; D is undetermined. The CDR3, as DNA: TGCAGCGTTGAGACATTCCGGGGAGCTTTCTTT. It specifies CSVETFRGAFF.